Described below is a single T cell receptor (beta chain) sequence and its context. Profiled with immunoSEQ multiplex PCR; TCRdb holds only in-frame clones, not every one. The sample lists around 200,000 clones, around 81% occurring once. CDR1 and CDR2 from the germline V gene are MNHEY and SVGAGI. The CDR3 has 13 residues. Trimming removed 10 bases from V and 2 bases from J, with 12 bases in between. This sample is part of a study of blood T cell repertoires in COVID-19. Sequencing input: peripheral blood. The sequence derives from a man between 45 and 60 years old with active or convalescent COVID-19. The genes are TRBV6-5 and TRBJ1-5; D is undetermined. The CDR3 bases are TGTGCCACCGGGAAGTTCGGCAATCAGCCCCAGCATTTT. Amino acid sequence: CATGKFGNQPQHF.